The clone carrying this TCR beta chain was picked up a small number of times. This sample is drawn from a study of blood T cell repertoires in COVID-19. Study-level background: Donors in the United States, Italy and Spain gave samples during acute or convalescent COVID-19. From T cells, B-cell-depleted T cells, or PBMCs came the material, which was cDNA or gDNA.

Authors' analysis steps: Amplification of reference gene primers provided the estimated nucleated cell counts. Assay used: immunoSEQ multiplex PCR; TCRdb lists only in-frame clones, some missing. From that table come the V and J calls and clone size; the DNA was used to work out D and trimming. There are about 68,000 clones in the sample; roughly 84% occur only once, and more than 7% lies in the top ten. V dropped 0 bases and J dropped 16 bases, with 15 bases sitting between them. The CDR3 is 13 residues long. The germline CDR1 and CDR2 sequences are MNHNS and SASEGT. The chain employs TRBV6-1 and TRBJ1-4, with D tentatively TRBD1 (6 bases). Sequencing was carried out using peripheral blood. The sequence was obtained from a man over 45 with active COVID-19. CDR3 DNA sequence: TGTGCCAGCAGTGAAGCTTACAGGGCCTCCCGGTTTTTT. This encodes CASSEAYRASRFF.